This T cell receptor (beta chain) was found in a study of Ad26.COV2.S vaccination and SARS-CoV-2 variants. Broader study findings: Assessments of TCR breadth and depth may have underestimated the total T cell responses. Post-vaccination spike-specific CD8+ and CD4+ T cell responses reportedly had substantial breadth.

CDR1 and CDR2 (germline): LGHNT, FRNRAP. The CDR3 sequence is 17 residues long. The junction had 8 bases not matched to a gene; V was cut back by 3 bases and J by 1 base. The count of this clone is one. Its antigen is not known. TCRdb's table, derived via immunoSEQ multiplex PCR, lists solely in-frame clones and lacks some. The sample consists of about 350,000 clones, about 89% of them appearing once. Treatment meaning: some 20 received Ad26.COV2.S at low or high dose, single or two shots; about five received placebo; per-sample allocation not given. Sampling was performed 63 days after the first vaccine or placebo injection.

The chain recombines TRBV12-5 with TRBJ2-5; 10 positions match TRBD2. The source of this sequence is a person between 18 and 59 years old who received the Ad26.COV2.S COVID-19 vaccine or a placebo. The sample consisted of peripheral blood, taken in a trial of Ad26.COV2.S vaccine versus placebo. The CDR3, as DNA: TGTGCTAGTGGTTTTGTGCTAGCGGGAGTGGCCCAAGAGACCCAGTACTTC. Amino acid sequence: CASGFVLAGVAQETQYF.